This T cell receptor (beta chain) was documented in a study of response to subunit inactivated influenza vaccine. General observations from the study: T cells newly recruited by each seasonal influenza vaccination are few, the authors suggested.

TCRdb re-called the RT-PCR reads with MiXCR, one entry per CDR3 protein. The table records about 160,000 distinct CDR3 sequences, about a tenth of them present only once. Trimming removed 0 bases from V and 3 bases from J, with 12 bases in between. Germline-derived CDR1 and CDR2 are MGHRA and YSYEKL. This CDR3 is 15 amino acids long. At least ten counts were recorded for this clonotype. Antigen: not known. The sequenced sample was non-naive T cells sorted from PBMCs, obtained 40 to 50 days after vaccination. The chain links TRBV4-1 to TRBJ2-7; the D is unclear. The receptor was derived from a man over 45 who received an inactivated influenza vaccine. The CDR3 coding sequence is TGCGCCAGCAGCCAAGATGACTCGCAGCTCTACGAGCAGTACTTC. This translates into CASSQDDSQLYEQYF.